This TCR beta chain was sequenced in a study of immune characterization of retroperitoneal liposarcoma. Germline V lookup: CDR1 SGHNT, CDR2 YENEEA. The CDR3 extends over 16 amino acids. V was trimmed by 4 bases and J by 4 bases, leaving 16 bases between them. Using its own MiXCR run on the PCR reads, TCRdb lists one record per CDR3 protein. The sample records around 10,000 distinct CDR3 sequences, roughly 23% being singletons. The chain couples TRBV11-3 to TRBJ2-2, with D possibly matching TRBD2 (6 bases). The sequenced material came from blood. This TCR was recovered from a female donor with retroperitoneal liposarcoma. The CDR3 DNA reads as TGTGCCAGCAGCTCCGTTAGTGGAGGGGTCACCGGGGAGCTGTTTTTT. Amino acid sequence: CASSSVSGGVTGELFF.